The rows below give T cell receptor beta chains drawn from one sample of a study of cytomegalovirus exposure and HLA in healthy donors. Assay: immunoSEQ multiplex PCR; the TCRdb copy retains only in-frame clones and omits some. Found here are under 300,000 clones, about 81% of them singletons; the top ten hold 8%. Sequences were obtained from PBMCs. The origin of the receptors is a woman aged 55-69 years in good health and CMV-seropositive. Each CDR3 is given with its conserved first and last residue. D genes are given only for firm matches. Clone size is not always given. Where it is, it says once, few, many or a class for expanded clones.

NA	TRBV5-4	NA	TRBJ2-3	TGTGCCAGCAGCACAAACACGGGTAACCAATTCACAGATACGCAGTATTTT	CASSTNTGNQFTDTQYF
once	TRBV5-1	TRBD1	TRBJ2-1	TGCGCCAGCAGCTTGCTCGGACAGGGTATAGATGAGCAGTTCTTC	CASSLLGQGIDEQFF
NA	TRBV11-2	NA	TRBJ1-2	TGTGCCAGCAGCTTCGTCGACTATGGCTACACCTTC	CASSFVDYGYTF
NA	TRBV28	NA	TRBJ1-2	TGTGCCAGCAGTTCTGTGGGCTACACCTTC	CASSSVGYTF
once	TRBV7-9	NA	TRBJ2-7	TGTGCCAGCAGCAACAAAGTAACGGGGGAGCAGTACTTC	CASSNKVTGEQYF
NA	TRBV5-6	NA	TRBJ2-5	TGTGCCAGCAGCTTGGCCTTTTCCCGAAGGGAGCTCCAAGAGACCCAGTACTTC	CASSLAFSRRELQETQYF
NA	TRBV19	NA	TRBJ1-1	TGTGCCAGTAGCCCGGGGAGCAACACTGAAGCTTTCTTT	CASSPGSNTEAFF
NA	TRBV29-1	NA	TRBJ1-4	TGCAGCGTTGGCACTGAGGTCGGGGTAACTAATGAAAAACTGTTTTTT	CSVGTEVGVTNEKLFF
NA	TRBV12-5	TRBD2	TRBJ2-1	TGTGCTAGTGTTAGACTAGCGGGAGCTTACAATGAGCAGTTCTTC	CASVRLAGAYNEQFF
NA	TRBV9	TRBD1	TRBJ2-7	TGTGCCAGCAGCTCTAGTGGCAGGACAGGGGTGACCTACGAGCAGTACTTC	CASSSSGRTGVTYEQYF
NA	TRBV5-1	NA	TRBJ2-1	TGCGCCAGCTTTAGCGACAATGAGCAGTTCTTC	CASFSDNEQFF
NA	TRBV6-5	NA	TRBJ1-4	TGTGCCAGCAGCTTACAGGGATTGGGAAATGAAAAACTGTTTTTT	CASSLQGLGNEKLFF
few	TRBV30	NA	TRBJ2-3	TGTGCCTGGAGTCCCTACACAGATACGCAGTATTTT	CAWSPYTDTQYF
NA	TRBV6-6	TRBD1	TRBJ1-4	TGTGCCAGCAGCCTGGACAGGGGAACTAATGAAAAACTGTTTTTT	CASSLDRGTNEKLFF
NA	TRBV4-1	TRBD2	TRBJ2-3	TGCGCCAGCAGCCAACCACGAGCGGGAGCGGCAGATACGCAGTATTTT	CASSQPRAGAADTQYF
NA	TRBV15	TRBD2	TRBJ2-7	TGTGCCACCAGCAGGGCTAGCGGGGTCTACGAGCAGTACTTC	CATSRASGVYEQYF
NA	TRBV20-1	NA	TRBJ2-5	TGCAGTGCTAGAAACGGAGAGACCCAGTACTTC	CSARNGETQYF
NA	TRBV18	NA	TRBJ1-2	TGTGCCAGCTCGCCGGGTATCTATGGCTACACCTTC	CASSPGIYGYTF
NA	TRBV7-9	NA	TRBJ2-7	TGTGCCAGCAGCACCCCAGCTCACTATACCTACGAGCAGTACTTC	CASSTPAHYTYEQYF
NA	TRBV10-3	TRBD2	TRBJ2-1	TGTGCCATCAGGGGGGAACTAGCGGGAGAGCGGAGGTCCTACAATGAGCAGTTCTTC	CAIRGELAGERRSYNEQFF
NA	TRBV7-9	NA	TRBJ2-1	TGTGCCAGCAGCTTAGCGGCCAATGAGCAGTTCTTC	CASSLAANEQFF
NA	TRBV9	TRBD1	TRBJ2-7	TGTGCCAGCAGCCCGAGGACAGGGTCTGGAATCTACGAGCAGTACTTC	CASSPRTGSGIYEQYF
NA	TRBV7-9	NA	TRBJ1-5	TGTGCCAGCGCCCTGGGGGGAAGGGGCAATCAGCCCCAGCATTTT	CASALGGRGNQPQHF
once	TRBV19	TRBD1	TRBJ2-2	TGTGCCAGTTGGGACAGGGTGATCGGGGAGCTGTTTTTT	CASWDRVIGELFF
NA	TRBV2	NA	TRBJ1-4	TGTGCCAGCAGTGACCCACAGGGTGTCAATGAAAAACTGTTTTTT	CASSDPQGVNEKLFF
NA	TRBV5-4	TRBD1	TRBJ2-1	TGTGCCAGCAGCTTGGGACAGGGTAATGAGCAGTTCTTC	CASSLGQGNEQFF
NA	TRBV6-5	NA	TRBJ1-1	TGTGCCAGCCTGACAGCGGGAAACACTGAAGCTTTCTTT	CASLTAGNTEAFF
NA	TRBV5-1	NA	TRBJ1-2	TGCGCCAGCAGCTTGGATCCAGGGCGAATCTATGGCTACACCTTC	CASSLDPGRIYGYTF
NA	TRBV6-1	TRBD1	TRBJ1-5	TGTGCCAGCAACGGACAGGGGGGCAGCAATCAGCCCCAGCATTTT	CASNGQGGSNQPQHF
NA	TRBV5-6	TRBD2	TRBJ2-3	TGTGCCAGCACCCGGATTCTAGCGGGAGCGAATACGCAGTATTTT	CASTRILAGANTQYF
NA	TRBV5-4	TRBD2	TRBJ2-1	TGTGCCAGCAGCTTGCGATCGGGACTAGCGGGAGCTGAGCAGTTCTTC	CASSLRSGLAGAEQFF
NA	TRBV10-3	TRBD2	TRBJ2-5	TGTGCCATCAGCGGGGGACTAGCGGACCAAGAGACCCAGTACTTC	CAISGGLADQETQYF
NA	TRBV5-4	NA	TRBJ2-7	TGTGCCAGCAGCTTGGGGGCGGAGGTCCACGAGCAGTACTTC	CASSLGAEVHEQYF
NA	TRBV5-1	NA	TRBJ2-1	TGCGCCAGCAGCTTGACGACGGTGAGGAATGAGCAGTTCTTC	CASSLTTVRNEQFF
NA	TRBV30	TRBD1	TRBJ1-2	TGTGCCTGGACGCGGGGGACAGGGGGTGGCTACACCTTC	CAWTRGTGGGYTF
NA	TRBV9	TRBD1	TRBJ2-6	TGTGCCAGCAGCGTGGGACAGCGCTCTGGGGCCAACGTCCTGACTTTC	CASSVGQRSGANVLTF
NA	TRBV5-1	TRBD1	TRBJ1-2	TGCGCCAGCGGGGTAGGACAGGGGAACTATGGCTACACCTTC	CASGVGQGNYGYTF
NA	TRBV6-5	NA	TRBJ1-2	TGTGCCAGCAGTTCCCCCCCTGCAGGCCATGGCTACACCTTC	CASSSPPAGHGYTF
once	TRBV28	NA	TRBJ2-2	TGTGCCAGCAGTTTACTCCGGGAGAACACCGGGGAGCTGTTTTTT	CASSLLRENTGELFF
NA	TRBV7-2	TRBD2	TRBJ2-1	TGTGCCAGCAGCTCCCAGAGCGGGAGGGCCCAATTTGAGCAGTTCTTC	CASSSQSGRAQFEQFF
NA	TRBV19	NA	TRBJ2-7	TGTGCCAGTAGTAACGGGTACTACGAGCAGTACTTC	CASSNGYYEQYF
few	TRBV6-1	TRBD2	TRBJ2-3	TGTGCCAGCAGCCGAGCGGGGTTCACAGATACGCAGTATTTT	CASSRAGFTDTQYF
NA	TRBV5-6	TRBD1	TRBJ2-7	TGTGCCAGCAGCAAAAAGACCCCGACAGGGGGCAACGAGCAGTACTTC	CASSKKTPTGGNEQYF
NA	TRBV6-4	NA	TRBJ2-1	TGTGCCAGCAGTGACTCGCCAGGTAATGAGCAGTTCTTC	CASSDSPGNEQFF
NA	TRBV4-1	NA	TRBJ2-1	TGCGCCAGCAGCCAACCCAGAAGCGGGAATGAGCAGTTCTTC	CASSQPRSGNEQFF
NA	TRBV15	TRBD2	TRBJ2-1	TGTGCCACCAGCAGAGTAGGAGCGGGACCCTACAATGAGCAGTTCTTC	CATSRVGAGPYNEQFF
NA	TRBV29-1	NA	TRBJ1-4	TGCAGCGTTGAAGAAAGGGGAGGTAGGGAAAAACTGTTTTTT	CSVEERGGREKLFF
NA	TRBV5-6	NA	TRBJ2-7	TGTGCCAGCAGCTTGACTGCCTACGAGCAGTACTTC	CASSLTAYEQYF
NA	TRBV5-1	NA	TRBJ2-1	TGCGCCAGCAGCTTGGCCGGTCTGTCCGGCAATGAGCAGTTCTTC	CASSLAGLSGNEQFF
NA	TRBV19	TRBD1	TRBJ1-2	TGTGCCAGTAGCGGACAGGGCGTCTACACCTTC	CASSGQGVYTF
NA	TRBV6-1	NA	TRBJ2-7	TGTGCCAGCAGCCCTCCCTTCCAGGACTCCTACTTC	CASSPPFQDSYF
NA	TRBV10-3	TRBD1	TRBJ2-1	TGTGCCATCAGTGACCTGACGGGACGTTCGCGGGACAGGGTCTTCAATGAGCAGTTCTTC	CAISDLTGRSRDRVFNEQFF